This is a list of T cell receptor beta chains from one sample in a study of T cells in Graves' hyperthyroidism and ophthalmopathy. TCRdb fed the multiplex PCR reads into MiXCR, producing one record per CDR3 protein. This table holds hundreds of thousands of distinct CDR3 sequences, roughly 15% found once. Sequenced sample: blood. These receptors were taken from a woman aged 50 to 60 with Graves' ophthalmopathy. Both conserved end residues are trimmed from each CDR3.

V gene,CDR3 protein
TRBV6-1,ASTSGRTSGGWNEQF
TRBV7-3,ASSLRSGAGEETQY
TRBV28,ASSHSGSSYEQY
TRBV28,ASSYRTGDNTGELF
TRBV3-1,ASSQDAGAGANVLT
TRBV6-2/TRBV6-3,ASNNRDSHWTQY
TRBV5-1,ASSLGLVADTGELF
TRBV5-1,ASRETYYNEQF
TRBV19,ASAKSGGRRMKKLF
TRBV7-3,ASSTDTTDTQY
TRBV24-1,ATSVGGLSYGYT
TRBV27,ASSLGQGAAF
TRBV14,ASSPYRTEPETQY
TRBV6-1,ASIGRLAGDTQY
TRBV24-1,ATSDGASSYNEQF
TRBV7-2,ASSLVGGVDTGELF
TRBV12-3/TRBV12-4,ASTPSGRHIQY
TRBV5-1,ASSLATGGLSSPLH
TRBV7-2,ASSFNNQPQH
TRBV20-1,SADWSSGKPDTQY
TRBV30,AWSEMGARYNEQF
TRBV4-3,ASSQATASSYEQY
TRBV20-1,SARTLGRRITYEQY
TRBV5-1,ASSLEGRRETQY
TRBV3-1,ASSRGLKSTDTQY